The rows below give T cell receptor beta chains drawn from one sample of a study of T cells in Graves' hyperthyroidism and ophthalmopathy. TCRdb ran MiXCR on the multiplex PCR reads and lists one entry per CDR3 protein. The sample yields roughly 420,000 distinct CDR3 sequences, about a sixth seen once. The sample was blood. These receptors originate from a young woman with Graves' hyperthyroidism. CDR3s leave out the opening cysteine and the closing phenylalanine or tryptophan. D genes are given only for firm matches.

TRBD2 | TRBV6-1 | ASTLKGVAGGPGEQF
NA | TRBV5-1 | ASRSGSADTGELF
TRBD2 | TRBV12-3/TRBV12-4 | ASSFYAVAGAGETQY
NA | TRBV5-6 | ASSRRVIFYGYT
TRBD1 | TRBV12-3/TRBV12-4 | ASSLEGTGADTQY
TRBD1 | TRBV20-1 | SASTGQGWDTIY
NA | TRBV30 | AWSAGLEQPQH
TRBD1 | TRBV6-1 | ASRMVPRDRGGKIDTQY
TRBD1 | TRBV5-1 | ASSWGDRAPGYT
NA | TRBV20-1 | SATALASYNEQF
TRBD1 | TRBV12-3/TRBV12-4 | ASSYQTGKIGYT
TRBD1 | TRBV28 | ASSPSRIRDRSRQPQH
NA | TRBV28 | ASSYSPNTEAF
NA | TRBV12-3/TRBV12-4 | ASSLIGTRGSRTDTQY
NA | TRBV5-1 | ASSREGRTGDWDTQY
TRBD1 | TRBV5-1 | ASQTSGTGTYEQY
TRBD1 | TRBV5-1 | ASSPGQGGQPQH
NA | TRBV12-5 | ASGLDPTHILTTNEKLF
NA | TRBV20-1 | SARDEAGRSYEQY
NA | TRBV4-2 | ASSPRTNNEQF
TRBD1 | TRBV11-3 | ASSLRGTGIGETQY
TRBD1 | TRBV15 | ATSLGTGSTGELF
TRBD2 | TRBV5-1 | ASSPGTIPYEQY
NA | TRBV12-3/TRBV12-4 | ASSPSRLSTDTQY
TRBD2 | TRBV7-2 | ASSPTSGAFEQY
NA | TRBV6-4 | ASSGASDAAGGYT
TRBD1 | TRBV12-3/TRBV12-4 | ASSFPDRVSDEQF
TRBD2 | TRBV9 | ASSALPGGGRVETQY
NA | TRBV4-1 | ASSEGFSSYNSPLH